One T cell receptor (beta chain) is described in this entry. Its antigen remains unknown. This sample was taken from a study of cytomegalovirus exposure and HLA in healthy donors. Notes on the study in general: In a later analysis, HLA-associated TCR beta chains were more clonally expanded than equally common others. 164 TCR beta chains were listed as cytomegalovirus-associated.

The PCR was carried out with 60 Vbeta primers and 13 Jbeta primers. How the authors handled the data: The authors later counted approximately 80 million unique TCR beta chains, around 9.9 million of them shared. The table came from immunoSEQ multiplex PCR; TCRdb's copy has only in-frame clones and leaves some out. Clone size and the V and J calls come from that table; the DNA yielded D and trimming. This table lists about 84,000 clones. Germline-derived CDR1 and CDR2 are SGHNT and YYREEE (reference sequence). This CDR3 region has 13 residues. V lost 1 base to trimming and J lost 7 bases, with 9 bases between them.

This clonotype originated in a man in his fifties or sixties in good health and CMV-seronegative. Material: PBMCs. V usage is TRBV5-4 and J usage is TRBJ2-1; D possibly corresponds to TRBD2 (5 bases). CDR3: CASSLYRGNEQFF. CDR3 DNA sequence: TGTGCCAGCAGCTTGTATCGGGGTAATGAGCAGTTCTTC.